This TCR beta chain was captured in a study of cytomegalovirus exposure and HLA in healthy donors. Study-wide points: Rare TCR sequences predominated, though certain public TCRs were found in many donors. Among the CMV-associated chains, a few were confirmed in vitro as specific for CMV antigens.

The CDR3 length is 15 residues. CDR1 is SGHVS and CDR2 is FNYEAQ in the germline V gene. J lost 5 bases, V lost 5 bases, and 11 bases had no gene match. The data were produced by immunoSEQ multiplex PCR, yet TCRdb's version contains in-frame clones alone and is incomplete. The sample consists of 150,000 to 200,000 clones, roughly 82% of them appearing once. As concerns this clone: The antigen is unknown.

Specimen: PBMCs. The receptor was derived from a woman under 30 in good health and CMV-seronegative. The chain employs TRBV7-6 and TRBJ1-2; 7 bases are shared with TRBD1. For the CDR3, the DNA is TGTGCCAGCAGCCGGACGCCGGGACAGACTTATGGCTACACCTTC. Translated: CASSRTPGQTYGYTF.